This is a list of T cell receptor beta chains from one sample in a study of blood T cell repertoires in COVID-19. Produced via immunoSEQ multiplex PCR; TCRdb's table is partial and in-frame only. The sample has approximately 75,000 clones, around 74% seen once. The material sequenced was peripheral blood. Source of these receptors: a human donor with acute or convalescent COVID-19. The donor label of this sample is uncertain. The CDR3 runs from the conserved cysteine through the conserved F or W. D genes are given only for firm matches. For some rows the clone size is stated as once, few or many, or as a class when expanded; others skip it.

v_call	d_call	j_call	clone_size	cdr3_nt	cdr3_aa
TRBV28	TRBD1	TRBJ1-4	few	TGTGCCAGCAGTTATCCCGGGACAGATAATGAAAAACTGTTTTTT	CASSYPGTDNEKLFF
TRBV12-3/TRBV12-4	TRBD1	TRBJ1-6	-	TGTGCCAGCAGTTCCCGACAGGGATCACCCCTCCACTTT	CASSSRQGSPLHF
TRBV11-2	-	TRBJ2-7	-	TGTGCCAGCAAACAACTCAAGGGGCTTCAAGGTTACGAGCAGTACTTC	CASKQLKGLQGYEQYF
TRBV5-1	-	TRBJ1-1	few	TGCGCCAGCAGGATTGATTCAGGTCGCCTTGAAGCTTTCTTT	CASRIDSGRLEAFF
TRBV19	-	TRBJ2-1	-	TGTGCCAGTAGTAGTAGTATCGTGGGCACGAGTAGGTACAATGAGCAGTTCTTC	CASSSSIVGTSRYNEQFF
TRBV25-1	-	TRBJ1-6	-	TGTGCCAGCAGTGAGTCCACGGTGTATAATTCACCCCTCCACTTT	CASSESTVYNSPLHF
TRBV21-1	-	TRBJ2-5	-	TGTGCCAGCAGCTTAAAAAAGGGGAGGACTGGAGAGACCCAGTACTTC	CASSLKKGRTGETQYF
TRBV5-1	-	TRBJ1-1	-	TGCGCCAGCAGCTTGGAAGGAGGGACTGAAGCTTTCTTT	CASSLEGGTEAFF
TRBV10-1	-	TRBJ2-2	-	TGCGCCAGCAGTGGAAGGACAGAAAACACCGGGGAGCTGTTTTTT	CASSGRTENTGELFF
TRBV14	-	TRBJ2-7	-	TGTGCCAGCGCCTGGAACCGGGACGAGCAGTACTTC	CASAWNRDEQYF
TRBV7-2	TRBD1	TRBJ2-2	-	TGTGCCAGCAGCGCAAGGACAGGGGGATTTTCGAACACCGGGGAGCTGTTTTTT	CASSARTGGFSNTGELFF
TRBV19	TRBD1	TRBJ2-1	-	TGTGCCAGTAGCGAGGGGGCTCCATACAATGAGCAGTTCTTC	CASSEGAPYNEQFF
TRBV4-2	TRBD2	TRBJ2-7	-	TGTGCCAGCAGCCCCGCGCCTAGCGGGAGCTACGAGCAGTACTTC	CASSPAPSGSYEQYF
TRBV30	TRBD2	TRBJ2-7	-	TGTGCCTGGAGTGTGGGGCTAGCGGGCACCGGCGAGCAGTACTTC	CAWSVGLAGTGEQYF
TRBV18	TRBD1	TRBJ1-4	-	TGTGCCAGCTCAACGCGCCAAACAGGGGCAACTAATGAAAAACTGTTTTTT	CASSTRQTGATNEKLFF
TRBV30	TRBD1	TRBJ1-5	-	TGTGCCTCCACAGGGGGAGGCAATCAGCCCCAGCATTTT	CASTGGGNQPQHF
TRBV10-2	TRBD1	TRBJ2-3	many	TGCGCCAGCAGAAAAACAGGGGGAGATACGCAGTATTTT	CASRKTGGDTQYF
TRBV15	TRBD2	TRBJ2-1	-	TGTGCCACCAGCAGGGGAATAGCGGGACCATCCTACAATGAGCAGTTCTTC	CATSRGIAGPSYNEQFF
TRBV28	-	TRBJ1-4	-	TGTGCCAGCAGTTTATTAAGAGGTCAAACGAAGTCAACTAATGAAAAACTGTTTTTT	CASSLLRGQTKSTNEKLFF
TRBV27	TRBD1	TRBJ1-5	-	TGTGCCAGCAGGGGACAGGGGGCCTATCAGCCCCAGCATTTT	CASRGQGAYQPQHF
TRBV28	-	TRBJ1-1	-	TGTGCCAGCAGGATCAGGACTCCCCGAATGAACACTGAAGCTTTCTTT	CASRIRTPRMNTEAFF
TRBV29-1	-	TRBJ2-1	-	TGCAGCGTTCGGAGGGGAGATTATGAGCAGTTCTTC	CSVRRGDYEQFF
TRBV28	-	TRBJ1-4	-	TGTGCCAGCAGTCATCTCGTTTTACGTGTGAGGGCCGCGAATGAAAAACTGTTTTTT	CASSHLVLRVRAANEKLFF
TRBV10-1	-	TRBJ1-2	-	TGCGCCAGCAGTGAAGGGGCGTTCTCCCCGGGCTACACCTTC	CASSEGAFSPGYTF
TRBV10-3	-	TRBJ2-2	-	TGTGCCATCAGCCAATCTGACAGAACCGGGGAGCTGTTTTTT	CAISQSDRTGELFF
TRBV19	TRBD2	TRBJ2-1	-	TGTGCCAGTAGTTTGGCTAGCGGGGTTGAGCAGTTCTTC	CASSLASGVEQFF
TRBV6-5	TRBD1	TRBJ1-2	few	TGTGCCAGCAGTTACTCAAGGACAGGGGGGGGCTATGGCTACACCTTC	CASSYSRTGGGYGYTF
TRBV6-2/TRBV6-3	TRBD1	TRBJ2-7	few	TGTGCCAGCAGTTATTTCGGACAGGGAGACTACGAGCAGTACTTC	CASSYFGQGDYEQYF
TRBV30	TRBD1	TRBJ2-7	-	TGTGCCTGGACCAGGACAGGATACTCCTACGAGCAGTACTTC	CAWTRTGYSYEQYF
TRBV3-1/TRBV3-2	-	TRBJ2-1	-	TGTGCCAGCAGCCGCGGAGGGGGCCTTAGTGAGCAGTTCTTC	CASSRGGGLSEQFF
TRBV28	-	TRBJ2-1	-	TGTGCCAGCAGTTTACCGGACCGGACAGAGCAGTTCTTC	CASSLPDRTEQFF
TRBV4-3	TRBD2	TRBJ2-7	-	TGCGCCAGCAGCCAGGCAGCGGGAGCCTACGAGCAGTACTTC	CASSQAAGAYEQYF
TRBV14	-	TRBJ1-5	-	TGTGCCAGCAGCCAAGGAGGCAATCAGCCCCAGCATTTT	CASSQGGNQPQHF